This T cell receptor (beta chain) was identified in a study of blood T cell repertoires in COVID-19. This CDR3 region has 15 residues. The V end lost 5 bases, the J end lost 2 bases, and 15 bases lay between the germline ends. Germline values: CDR1 MDHEN, CDR2 SYDVKM. Authors' processing steps: Nucleated cell counts were estimated from reference gene primer amplification. This table comes from immunoSEQ multiplex PCR, and its TCRdb copy is limited to in-frame clones, with some not included. V and J calls and clone size are as listed in that table; D and trimming were resolved from the DNA. Among roughly 150,000 clones listed, more than 75% were seen once.

The specimen sequenced was peripheral blood. This sequence originates from a woman aged 45-59 years with acute or convalescent COVID-19. The rearrangement uses TRBV28 and TRBJ1-1; the D is unclear. The CDR3 DNA follows: TGTGCCAGCAGTCCACACCAGACACCTAACACTGAAGCTTTCTTT. Protein: CASSPHQTPNTEAFF. The full variable domain, its missing parts supplied by reference TRBV28 and TRBJ1-1, is DVKVTQSSRYLVKRTGEKVFLECVQDMDHENMFWYRQDPGLGLRLIYFSYDVKMKEKGDIPEGYSVSREKKERFSLILESASTNQTSMYLCASSPHQTPNTEAFFGQGTRLTVV.